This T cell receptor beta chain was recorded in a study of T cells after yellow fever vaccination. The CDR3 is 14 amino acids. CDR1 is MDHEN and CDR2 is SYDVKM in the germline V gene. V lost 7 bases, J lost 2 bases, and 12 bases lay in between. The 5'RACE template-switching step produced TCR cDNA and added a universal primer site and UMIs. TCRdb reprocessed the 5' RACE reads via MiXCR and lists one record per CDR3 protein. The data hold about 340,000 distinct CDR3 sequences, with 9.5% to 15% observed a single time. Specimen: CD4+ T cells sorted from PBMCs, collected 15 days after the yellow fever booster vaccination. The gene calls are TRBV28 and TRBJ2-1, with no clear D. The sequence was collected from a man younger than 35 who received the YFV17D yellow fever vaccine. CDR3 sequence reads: CASTADGAYNEQFF. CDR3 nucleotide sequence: TGTGCCAGCACGGCAGACGGAGCCTACAATGAGCAGTTCTTC.